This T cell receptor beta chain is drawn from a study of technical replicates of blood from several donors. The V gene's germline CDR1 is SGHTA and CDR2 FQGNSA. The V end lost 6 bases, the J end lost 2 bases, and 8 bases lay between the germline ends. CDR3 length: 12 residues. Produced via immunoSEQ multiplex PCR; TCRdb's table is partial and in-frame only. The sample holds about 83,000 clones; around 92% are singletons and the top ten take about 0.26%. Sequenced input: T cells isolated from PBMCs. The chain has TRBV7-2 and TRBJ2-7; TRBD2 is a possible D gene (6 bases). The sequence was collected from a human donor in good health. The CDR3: CASRGGTYEQYF. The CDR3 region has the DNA TGTGCCAGCAGGGGAGGCACCTACGAGCAGTACTTC.